Presented here are 3 T cell receptor beta chains from one specimen sequenced in a study of cytomegalovirus exposure and HLA in healthy donors. Sequenced by immunoSEQ multiplex PCR; TCRdb stores in-frame clones only, minus some. This table has some 86,000 clones, over 85% appearing once. The material sequenced was PBMCs. The receptor set was obtained from a woman in her twenties or thirties in good health and CMV-seronegative.

This clone was counted a few times. The chain combines TRBV29-1 with TRBJ1-1; D unclear. V dropped 3 bases and J dropped 1 base, with 6 bases sitting between them. Germline CDR1 is SQVTM and CDR2 is ANQGSEA. This CDR3 has 12 amino acids. The CDR3 protein is CSVERGNTEAFF. CDR3 nucleotide sequence: TGCAGCGTTGAGCGGGGGAACACTGAAGCTTTCTTT.

The CDR3 protein is CASKQGAGEQPQHF. The CDR3 nucleotides read TGTGCCAGTAAACAGGGGGCCGGAGAACAGCCCCAGCATTTT. J is TRBJ1-5 and V is TRBV6-5; 9 bases agree with TRBD1. The CDR3 covers 14 residues. Per the germline V gene, CDR1 is MNHEY and CDR2 is SVGAGI. Losses at the gene ends were 9 bases for V and 7 bases for J; bases not matched to a gene: 10.

This clone appeared a single time. This rearrangement joins TRBV30 to TRBJ2-5; D remains unclear. This CDR3 has 12 amino acids. Germline V gene sequence: CDR1 GTSNPN, CDR2 SVGIG (reference sequence). With 2 bases removed from V and 3 bases from J, the gap between germline ends came to 7 bases. The CDR3 sequence: CAWSPTEETQYF. DNA for the CDR3: TGTGCCTGGAGTCCTACCGAAGAGACCCAGTACTTC.